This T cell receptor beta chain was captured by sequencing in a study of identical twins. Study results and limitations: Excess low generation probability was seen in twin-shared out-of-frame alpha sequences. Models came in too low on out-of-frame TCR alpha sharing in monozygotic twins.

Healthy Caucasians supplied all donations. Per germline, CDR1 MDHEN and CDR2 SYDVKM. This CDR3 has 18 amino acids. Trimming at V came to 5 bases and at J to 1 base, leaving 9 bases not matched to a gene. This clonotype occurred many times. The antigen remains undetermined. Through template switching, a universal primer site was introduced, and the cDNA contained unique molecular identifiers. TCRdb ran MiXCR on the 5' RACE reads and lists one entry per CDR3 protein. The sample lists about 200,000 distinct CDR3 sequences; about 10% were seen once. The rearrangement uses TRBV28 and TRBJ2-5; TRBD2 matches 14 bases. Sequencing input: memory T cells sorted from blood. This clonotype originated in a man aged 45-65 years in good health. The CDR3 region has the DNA TGTGCCAGCAGTCTGACTAGCGGGAGGGCCATGACCCAAGAGACCCAGTACTTC. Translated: CASSLTSGRAMTQETQYF.